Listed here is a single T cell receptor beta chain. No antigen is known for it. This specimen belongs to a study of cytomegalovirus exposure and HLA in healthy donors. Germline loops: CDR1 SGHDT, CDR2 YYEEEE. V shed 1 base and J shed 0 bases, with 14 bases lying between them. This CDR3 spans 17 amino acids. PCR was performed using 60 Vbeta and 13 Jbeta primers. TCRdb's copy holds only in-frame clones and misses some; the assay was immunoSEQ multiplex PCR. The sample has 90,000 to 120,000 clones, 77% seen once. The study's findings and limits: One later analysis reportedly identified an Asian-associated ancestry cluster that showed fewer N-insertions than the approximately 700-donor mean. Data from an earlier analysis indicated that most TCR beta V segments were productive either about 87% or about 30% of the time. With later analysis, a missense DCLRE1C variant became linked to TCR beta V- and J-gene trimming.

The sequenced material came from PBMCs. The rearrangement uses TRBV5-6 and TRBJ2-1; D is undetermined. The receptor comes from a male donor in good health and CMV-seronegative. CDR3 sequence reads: CASSLSVPRSSYNEQFF. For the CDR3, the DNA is TGTGCCAGCAGCTTGAGCGTACCCCGGAGCTCCTACAATGAGCAGTTCTTC.